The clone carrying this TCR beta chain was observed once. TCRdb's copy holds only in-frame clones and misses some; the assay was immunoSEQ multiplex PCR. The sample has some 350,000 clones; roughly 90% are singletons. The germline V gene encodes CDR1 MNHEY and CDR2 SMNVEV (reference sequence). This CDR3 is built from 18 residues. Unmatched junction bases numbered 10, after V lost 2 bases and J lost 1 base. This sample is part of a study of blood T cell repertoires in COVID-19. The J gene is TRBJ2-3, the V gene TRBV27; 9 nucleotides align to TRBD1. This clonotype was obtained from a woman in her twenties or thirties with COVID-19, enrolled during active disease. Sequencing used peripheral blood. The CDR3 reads CASSLTGQGGGGTDTQYF. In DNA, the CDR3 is TGTGCCAGCAGTTTAACGGGACAGGGTGGAGGAGGCACAGATACGCAGTATTTT.